This T cell receptor beta chain was sequenced during a study of spatial heterogeneity in lung cancer. Across the study: Beta-chain sequences were consistently detected more often than alpha-chain sequences. Study-level points and caveats: The estimate shows that only approximately 7% of tumor T cells were covered for alpha and around 13% for beta chains. How many expanded intratumoral alpha and beta TCRs were present tracked the tumor mutation count, which was a count of nonsynonymous mutations.

CDR3 length: 15 residues. Germline loops: CDR1 SEHNR, CDR2 FQNEAQ (reference sequence). V lost 5 bases and J lost 2, with 15 bases in between. TCR cDNA molecules were tagged individually, and each one carried a unique molecular identifier. A single record per CDR3 protein comes from TCRdb applying MiXCR to the 5' RACE reads. The repertoire holds 13,000 or so distinct CDR3 sequences, with approximately 5.5% as singletons. The table lists this clonotype with a few counts. Its antigen is unidentified. With the library built for alpha chains, this beta chain is off target and its frequency is not meaningful. Described time point: sample taken at primary tumor resection. Without sorting, whole RNA was sequenced from tumor, nontumor lung or frozen PBMC.

This sequence originates from a male donor with early-stage non-small cell lung cancer. The sample here was lung tumor tissue, taken at surgery. The chain is built from TRBV7-9 and TRBJ1-2; TRBD1 is a possible D gene (5 bases). The DNA of the CDR3 is TGTGCCAGCAGCACGAAAGCCGGGGGGAACTATGGCTACACCTTC. It encodes CASSTKAGGNYGYTF. Based on the CDR3 plus reference TRBV7-9 and TRBJ1-2, the full variable domain is DTGVSQNPRHKITKRGQNVTFRCDPISEHNRLYWYRQTLGQGPEFLTYFQNEAQLEKSRLLSDRFSAERPKGSFSTLEIQRTEQGDSAMYLCASSTKAGGNYGYTFGSGTRLTVV.